This TCR beta chain emerged from a study of blood T cells in healthy people across ages. V shed 2 bases and J shed 7 bases, with 18 bases lying between them. The CDR3 runs 15 residues. The germline gives CDR1 SGHRS, CDR2 YFSETQ. Next came a second PCR, run for about 7 to 12 cycles, which used a sample-barcoded 5' primer along with a J-beta primer mix. TCRdb re-called the 5' RACE reads with MiXCR, one entry per CDR3 protein. This repertoire shows 800,000 to 1,300,000 distinct CDR3 sequences, 20% to 25% found once; its top ten account for around 0.75%. The sample was also linked to a second study, of T cells of mothers and their children. That paper notes: The study found thymic selection shapes TCR recombination output similarly in related and unrelated pairs.

The origin of this receptor is a girl aged 2-10 years in good health. The chain uses TRBV5-1 and TRBJ2-5; D call uncertain. Source material: blood. The CDR3 sequence is CASSFWRGLKRTQYF. The CDR3 nucleotides are TGCGCCAGCAGCTTTTGGAGAGGTCTAAAGCGGACCCAGTACTTC.